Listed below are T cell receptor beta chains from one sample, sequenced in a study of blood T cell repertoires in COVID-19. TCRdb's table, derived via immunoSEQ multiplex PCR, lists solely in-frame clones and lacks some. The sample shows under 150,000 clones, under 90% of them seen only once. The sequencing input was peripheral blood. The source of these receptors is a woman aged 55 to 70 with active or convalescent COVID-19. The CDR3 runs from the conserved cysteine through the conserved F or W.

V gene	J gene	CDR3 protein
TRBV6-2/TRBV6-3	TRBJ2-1	CASRPGLAGISYNEQFF
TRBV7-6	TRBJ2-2	CASSSTTSHTGELFF
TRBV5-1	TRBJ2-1	CASSYSGSSYNEQFF
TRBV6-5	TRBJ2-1	CASMGFGGYNEQFF
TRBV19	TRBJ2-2	CASSDGLGRGTGELFF
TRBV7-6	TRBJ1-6	CASSLGGGGSSPLHF
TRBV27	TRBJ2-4	CASAPASGAKNIQYF
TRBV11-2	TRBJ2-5	CASSLIAVRRETQYF
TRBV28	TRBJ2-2	CASRRGLNTGELFF
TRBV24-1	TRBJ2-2	CATSRENTGELFF
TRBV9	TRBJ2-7	CASSVETSINSEQYF
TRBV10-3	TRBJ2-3	CAISESRSLAGVPDTQYF
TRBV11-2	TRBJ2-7	CASSLGRVPYEQYF
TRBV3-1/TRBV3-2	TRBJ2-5	CASSPSHETQYF
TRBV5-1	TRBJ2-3	CASSLRGTDTQYF
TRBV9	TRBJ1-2	CASSGRFTGFYGYTF
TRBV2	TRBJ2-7	CASSELAGVLQPEQYF
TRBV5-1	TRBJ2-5	CASSLSSGQETQYF
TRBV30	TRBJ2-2	CAWRLGLAGDTGELFF
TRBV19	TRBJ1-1	CASTNREGNTEAFF
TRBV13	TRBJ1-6	CASSYRGDNSPLHF
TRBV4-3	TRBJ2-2	CASSQRGHTGELFF
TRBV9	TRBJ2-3	CASSARSGGSTDTQYF
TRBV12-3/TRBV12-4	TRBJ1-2	CASSLGTARGYTF
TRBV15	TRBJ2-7	CATRQGEGRTNEQYF
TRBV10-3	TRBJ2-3	CASTPTQDTQYF
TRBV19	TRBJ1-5	CASSITGEGAPQHF
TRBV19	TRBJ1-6	CASSIGGSNSPLHF
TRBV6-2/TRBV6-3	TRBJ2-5	CASSYRLAGVETQYF
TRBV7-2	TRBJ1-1	CASSRSGGYTEAFF